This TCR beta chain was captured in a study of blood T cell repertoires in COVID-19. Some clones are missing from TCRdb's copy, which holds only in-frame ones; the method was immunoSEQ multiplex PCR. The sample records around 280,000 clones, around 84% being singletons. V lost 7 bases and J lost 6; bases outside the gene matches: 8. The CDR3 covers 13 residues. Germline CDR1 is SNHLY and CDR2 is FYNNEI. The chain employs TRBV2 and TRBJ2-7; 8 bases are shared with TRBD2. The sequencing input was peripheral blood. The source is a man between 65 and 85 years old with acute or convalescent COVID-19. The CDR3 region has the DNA TGTGCCAGCAAATTAGGACTAGCCGGCGAGCAGTACTTC. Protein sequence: CASKLGLAGEQYF.